This record covers a single T cell receptor beta chain. All donors came from Russia, were Caucasian and healthy, and spanned ages roughly 6 to 95. This sample was taken from a study of blood T cells in healthy people across ages. A second PCR, run for roughly 7 to 12 cycles, used a sample-barcoded 5' primer plus a J-beta primer mix. Each cDNA molecule, via a template-switch adaptor with 12 random nucleotides, was tagged. Researchers report that each sample yielded at least 2.5 million CDR3-containing paired-end reads. TCRdb reanalysed the 5' RACE reads using MiXCR and keeps one entry per CDR3 protein. The data hold under 2 million distinct CDR3 sequences, with about 31% observed a single time. The V end lost 7 bases, the J end lost 2 bases, and 14 bases lay between the germline ends. The CDR3 loop spans 13 amino acids. Per the germline V gene, CDR1 is SQVTM and CDR2 is ANQGSEA.

Sequenced input: blood. This TCR was recovered from a young woman in good health. The chain is built from TRBV29-1 and TRBJ1-1; D gene unclear. The DNA of the CDR3 is TGCAGCGCCAATCGGCAGCTAAACACTGAAGCTTTCTTT. Its protein product is CSANRQLNTEAFF. Using reference TRBV29-1 and TRBJ1-1 for the parts outside the CDR3, the full variable domain is SAVISQKPSRDICQRGTSLTIQCQVDSQVTMMFWYRQQPGQSLTLIATANQGSEATYESGFVIDKFPISRPNLTFSTLTVSNMSPEDSSIYLCSANRQLNTEAFFGQGTRLTVV.